This T cell receptor (beta chain) comes out of a study of cytomegalovirus exposure and HLA in healthy donors. Overall study context: The Caucasian-associated ancestry cluster held under 90% of 300 to 450 genotyped donors.

Points from the study as a whole: Owing to their indistinguishability, certain V segments, notably TRBV6-2 and TRBV6-3, were excluded.

Use of 60 Vbeta and 13 Jbeta primers characterized the PCR. Generated by immunoSEQ multiplex PCR, the TCRdb table keeps only in-frame clones and is missing some. The sample contains about 78,000 clones, approximately 80% of which appear only once. Concerning this clone: Its specificity is not known. Other DNA sequences in this sample translate to the same CDR3.

Healthy people donating bone marrow made up the donors. The CDR3 covers 13 residues. Germline CDR1 and CDR2: SGHTS and YDEGEE. Trimming took 4 bases from V and 12 from J, leaving 19 bases between them. The chain has TRBV5-8 and TRBJ1-1; a possible D gene is TRBD1 (6 bases). The sample was PBMCs. The receptor was isolated from a man aged 45 to 65 in good health and CMV-seropositive. The CDR3 loop reads CASSNVLGAASFF. The CDR3 DNA sequence: TGTGCCAGCAGCAACGTCTTGGGGGCCGCCTCTTTCTTT.